This entry lists 17 T cell receptor beta chains sequenced from one sample in a study of blood T cells in healthy people across ages. A second PCR of 7 to 11 cycles used a sample-barcoded 5' primer and a J-beta primer mix. TCRdb re-called the 5' RACE reads with MiXCR, one entry per CDR3 protein. Here the sample spans over 600,000 distinct CDR3 sequences, around 50% being singletons. The sample taken for sequencing was blood. These receptors all come from a man older than 75 in good health.

The V and J genes are TRBV20-1 and TRBJ2-3; no reliable D call. Trimming left V 4 bases short and J 4 bases short, with 9 bases between. The CDR3 length is 12 residues. Germline lookup yields CDR1 DFQATT and CDR2 SNEGSKA (reference sequence). CDR3 amino acids: CSATQSADTQYF. The CDR3 nucleotides read TGCAGTGCTACTCAGTCGGCAGATACGCAGTATTTT.

The chain links TRBV15 to TRBJ2-1; D remains unclear. The V end was cut by 8 bases, the J end by 6 bases, with 17 bases between. The CDR3 runs 14 residues. Germline-derived CDR1 and CDR2 are LNHNV and YYDKDF (reference sequence). CDR3 protein: CATSRDQVFNEQFF. The CDR3 nucleotides read TGTGCCACCTCCCGCGACCAAGTTTTCAATGAGCAGTTCTTC. The variable domain in full, completed from reference TRBV15 and TRBJ2-1, reads DAMVIQNPRYQVTQFGKPVTLSCSQTLNHNVMYWYQQKSSQAPKLLFHYYDKDFNNEADTPDNFQSRRPNTSFCFLDIRSPGLGDTAMYLCATSRDQVFNEQFFGPGTRLTVL.

The chain combines TRBV7-2 with TRBJ2-1; D remains ambiguous. Germline values: CDR1 SGHTA, CDR2 FQGNSA. Trimming shortened V by 5 bases and J by 10 bases, and 9 bases separated the two germline ends. The CDR3 has 11 amino acids. CDR3 sequence reads: CASSGILEQFF. The CDR3, as DNA: TGTGCCAGCAGCGGTATCCTGGAGCAGTTCTTC.

This clonotype was found a few times. This chain links TRBV4-2 with TRBJ1-1; D uncertain. This CDR3 spans 14 amino acids. V was pared by 1 base and J by 5 bases, with 11 bases between. Germline CDR1 is LGHNA and CDR2 is YNFKEQ. The CDR3 protein is CASSQGEVGTEAFF. CDR3 in DNA: TGTGCCAGCAGCCAAGGGGAGGTTGGGACTGAAGCTTTCTTT.

The chain joins TRBV19 to TRBJ2-3, with D possibly being TRBD1 (6 bases). The CDR3 spans 14 residues. Trimming removed 5 bases at V and 2 bases at J, with 11 bases between. CDR1 and CDR2 from the germline V gene are LNHDA and SQIVND (reference sequence). The CDR3 here is CASSDRDTTDTQYF. The CDR3 coding sequence is TGTGCCAGTAGTGACCGGGACACCACAGATACGCAGTATTTT.

This clonotype occurred a few times. This chain uses TRBV2 with TRBJ2-1; weak D call: TRBD1 (5 bases). V lost 8 bases and J 2 bases, leaving 10 bases between the germline ends. CDR3 length equals 13 residues. Germline-derived CDR1 and CDR2 are SNHLY and FYNNEI. This CDR3 reads CASGWTTYNEQFF. The DNA for the CDR3 is TGTGCCAGCGGCTGGACAACCTACAATGAGCAGTTCTTC.

The chain carries TRBV5-1 and TRBJ2-5; TRBD1 matches at 8 bases. The germline V gene encodes CDR1 SGHRS and CDR2 YFSETQ. Losses at the gene ends were 3 bases for V and 5 bases for J; bases not matched to a gene: 6. This CDR3 contains 14 residues. CDR3 region: CASSSGQAGETQYF. The CDR3 DNA is TGCGCCAGCAGCTCGGGACAGGCGGGGGAGACCCAGTACTTC.

This clonotype was recorded a few times. This chain uses TRBV7-2 with TRBJ1-5, with 10 bases fitting TRBD1. This CDR3 comprises 15 residues. V was clipped by 6 bases and J by 6 bases; unmatched bases: 8. Germline CDR1 reads SGHTA; CDR2 reads FQGNSA. CDR3: CASRTGQGFGQPQHF. DNA of the CDR3: TGTGCCAGCAGAACGGGACAGGGGTTTGGTCAGCCCCAGCATTTT.

The V gene is TRBV28, the J gene TRBJ1-4, with unresolved D. Germline V gene lookup returns CDR1 MDHEN and CDR2 SYDVKM. This CDR3 is 15 amino acids long. Trimming pared 1 base from V and 0 bases from J, leaving 6 bases between. CDR3 coding DNA: TGTGCCAGCAGTTTATTTGGCCCAACTAATGAAAAACTGTTTTTT. This gives the protein CASSLFGPTNEKLFF.

This chain connects TRBV12-5 to TRBJ2-3; perhaps D is TRBD1 or TRBD2 (5 bases each). Germline lookup yields CDR1 LGHNT and CDR2 FRNRAP. Trimming took 6 bases from V and 2 from J, leaving 9 bases between them. The length of the CDR3 is 13 residues. The CDR3 region is CASGTDYTDTQYF. The CDR3 DNA reads TGTGCTAGTGGGACAGACTACACAGATACGCAGTATTTT. Drawing the rest from reference TRBV12-5 and TRBJ2-3, the complete variable domain is DARVTQTPRHKVTEMGQEVTMRCQPILGHNTVFWYRQTMMQGLELLAYFRNRAPLDDSGMPKDRFSAEMPDATLATLKIQPSEPRDSAVYFCASGTDYTDTQYFGPGTRLTVL.

This clonotype was seen many times. The chain employs TRBV7-2 and TRBJ2-1; 10 bases fit TRBD2. V was clipped by 4 bases and J by 4 bases; unmatched bases: 7. Germline CDR1 SGHTA, CDR2 FQGNSA. The CDR3 contains 16 residues. The CDR3 protein is CASSSPGLAIYNEQFF. CDR3 DNA sequence: TGTGCCAGCAGCTCACCGGGACTAGCGATATACAATGAGCAGTTCTTC.

This clonotype was counted between two and nine times. The rearrangement links TRBV14 to TRBJ2-1; D gene unclear. Per germline, CDR1 SGHDN and CDR2 FVKESK. The ends were cut back, 6 bases at V and 0 bases at J, with 12 bases in the middle. The CDR3 runs to 15 residues. CDR3 region: CASSRQTHSYNEQFF. In DNA form, the CDR3 reads TGTGCCAGCAGTAGGCAGACGCACTCCTACAATGAGCAGTTCTTC.

This sequence joins TRBV20-1 and TRBJ2-3, with 12 bases aligning to TRBD1. V was pared by 6 bases and J by 5 bases, with 6 bases of the junction left unmatched. Germline CDR1 is DFQATT and CDR2 is SNEGSKA (reference sequence). CDR3 size: 14 residues. The CDR3 nucleotides read TGCAGTGCCCGGGACAGGGGGCACATAGATACGCAGTATTTT. Encoded protein: CSARDRGHIDTQYF.

CDR3 protein: CASSFGTGGLNEQFF. For the CDR3, the DNA is TGTGCCAGCAGCTTTGGGACTGGGGGTCTTAATGAGCAGTTCTTC. The chain employs TRBV7-3 and TRBJ2-1; the D gene is possibly TRBD2 (6 bases). Germline CDR1 reads SGHTA; CDR2 reads FQGTGA. The CDR3 runs 15 residues. V was cut by 3 bases and J by 7 bases, with 16 bases left in between.

V is TRBV27 and J is TRBJ2-5; D is unresolved. The CDR3 spans 13 residues. Germline loops: CDR1 MNHEY, CDR2 SMNVEV (reference sequence). The ends were cut back, 6 bases at V and 5 bases at J, with 13 bases in the middle. CDR3 residues: CASRAGLQETQYF. In DNA, the CDR3 is TGTGCCAGCAGGGCAGGTTTACAGGAGACCCAGTACTTC.

This clonotype was seen more than once but under ten times. In DNA form, the CDR3 reads TGCGCCAGCAGCCCGAGTTGGATTAGCACAGATACGCAGTATTTT. It translates to CASSPSWISTDTQYF. This rearrangement joins TRBV4-3 to TRBJ2-3; no clear D gene. The CDR3 extends over 15 amino acids. The V end was cut by 4 bases, the J end by 0 bases, with 11 bases between. Germline assignment: CDR1 LGHNA and CDR2 YSLEER.

About this clonotype: This may stem from a read error, because a much larger clone lies one nucleotide away. The gene calls are TRBV7-2 and TRBJ2-7, with TRBD1 matching 8 bases. Germline CDR1 is SGHTA and CDR2 is FQGNSA. V gave up 5 bases and J gave up 5 bases; unmatched junction bases: 11. The CDR3 length is 15 residues. CDR3 sequence reads: CASSNRDRLTDEQYF. Written as DNA, the CDR3 is TGTGCCAGCAGCAACAGGGACAGGCTCACCGACGAGCAGTACTTC.